This T cell receptor (beta chain) was documented in a study of blood T cell repertoires in COVID-19. Background on the study: COVID-19 samples from acute and convalescent phases originated in the United States, Italy and Spain. PBMCs, B-cell-depleted T cells, or T cells were the source of the cDNA or gDNA that made up the material.

Sequencing used immunoSEQ multiplex PCR; TCRdb keeps in-frame clones, though not all of them. The top ten hold around 1.6% of the sample, which has more than 250,000 clones, 86% seen once. The CDR3 has 13 amino acids. CDR1 MGHRA and CDR2 YSYEKL come from the germline V gene. V shed 4 bases and J 7 bases; nucleotides not matched to a gene: 6. This clonotype was obtained from a woman between 50 and 59 years old with acute or convalescent COVID-19. The gene calls are TRBV4-1 and TRBJ1-1; 7 bases map to TRBD1. The sequenced material came from peripheral blood. The CDR3 nucleotides read TGCGCCAGCAGCCTCGACAGGGAAAATGAAGCTTTCTTT. Translation gives CASSLDRENEAFF.